This entry lists 30 T cell receptor beta chains sequenced from one sample in a study of T cell responses to AZD1222 COVID-19 vaccine. TCRdb keeps only in-frame clones here, not all; method: immunoSEQ multiplex PCR. Among more than 95,000 clones, 89% were seen once, and the ten largest hold roughly 1.5%. Source: peripheral blood, taken on day 0 of AZD1222 vaccination. The receptors stem from an adult in good health.

This clone has just one count. The chain employs TRBV28 and TRBJ1-5; 7 nucleotides align to TRBD1. The CDR3 length is 14 residues. Unmatched junction bases numbered 4, after V lost 5 bases and J lost 3 bases. The germline gives CDR1 MDHEN, CDR2 SYDVKM. CDR3 bases: TGTGCCAGCAGTACAGGGACAGACAATCAGCCCCAGCATTTT. It translates to CASSTGTDNQPQHF.

This sequence joins TRBV27 and TRBJ1-2; TRBD1 matches 9 bases. The J segment lost 13 bases and the V segment lost 2 bases, leaving 5 bases of the junction unmatched. Germline CDR1 MNHEY, CDR2 SMNVEV (reference sequence). The CDR3 totals 12 residues. CDR3 sequence (DNA): TGTGCCAGCAGTTTACAGACAGGGGGTCTCACCTTC. Residues: CASSLQTGGLTF.

The CDR3 region has the DNA TGTGCCAGCAAGGGACAGGGGAACACCATATATTTT. Translating gives CASKGQGNTIYF. The V and J genes are TRBV2 and TRBJ1-3; the match to TRBD1 covers 10 bases. The V segment lost 7 bases and the J segment 7 bases; nucleotides outside the gene matches: 1. Per germline, CDR1 SNHLY and CDR2 FYNNEI. The CDR3 is 12 residues long.

As regards this clone: Other nucleotide sequences in the sample specify the same CDR3. The chain employs TRBV28 and TRBJ1-1; D is possibly TRBD1 (6 bases). This CDR3 is 14 amino acids long. V lost 2 bases and J lost 0, with 7 bases in between. Germline CDR1 and CDR2: MDHEN and SYDVKM. The CDR3 sequence is CASSLGQMNTEAFF. CDR3 nucleotides: TGTGCCAGCAGTTTAGGACAGATGAACACTGAAGCTTTCTTT.

This chain uses TRBV11-2 with TRBJ1-5, with 8 bases identical to TRBD1. The CDR3 length is 14 residues. V lost 8 bases to trimming and J lost 5 bases; unmatched junction nucleotides: 8. Germline assignment: CDR1 SGHAT and CDR2 FQNNGV. As DNA, the CDR3 is TGTGCCAGCTCTGCAGGGGGCGTCGATCAGCCCCAGCATTTT. Translating gives CASSAGGVDQPQHF. The full variable domain, completed using reference TRBV11-2 and TRBJ1-5, is EAGVAQSPRYKIIEKRQSVAFWCNPISGHATLYWYQQILGQGPKLLIQFQNNGVVDDSQLPKDRFSAERLKGVDSTLKIQPAKLEDSAVYLCASSAGGVDQPQHFGDGTRLSIL.

This clone was seen more than once but under ten times. CDR3 sequence (DNA): TGTGCCAGCAGCCCTCGCCAGGGGGCGGGCGGGGAGCTGTTTTTT. Encoded protein: CASSPRQGAGGELFF. The chain has TRBV5-4 and TRBJ2-2, with 8 positions matching TRBD1. CDR3 length: 15 residues. Losses at the gene ends were 4 bases for V and 7 bases for J; bases not matched to a gene: 9. Looked up from germline, CDR1 is SGHNT and CDR2 is YYREEE (reference sequence).

V usage is TRBV18 and J usage is TRBJ1-5; unclear D gene. Between the trimmed V and J ends, which lost 2 bases and 0 bases, there was a span of 8 bases. From germline, CDR1 is KGHSH and CDR2 LQKENI. The CDR3 covers 15 residues. In DNA, the CDR3 is TGTGCCAGCTCACCATCTACGAGTAGCAATCAGCCCCAGCATTTT. This encodes CASSPSTSSNQPQHF. Full variable domain (rest looked up from reference TRBV18 and TRBJ1-5): NAGVMQNPRHLVRRRGQEARLRCSPMKGHSHVYWYRQLPEEGLKFMVYLQKENIIDESGMPKERFSAEFPKEGPSILRIQQVVRGDSAAYFCASSPSTSSNQPQHFGDGTRLSIL.

The CDR3 DNA is TGTGCCATTCCCCCCCCAGGGGCTCTGAACACTGAAGCTTTCTTT. Translated, it gives CAIPPPGALNTEAFF. This chain uses TRBV7-9 with TRBJ1-1; D is possibly TRBD1 (6 bases). Per the germline V gene, CDR1 is SEHNR and CDR2 is FQNEAQ (reference sequence). The ends were cut back, 10 bases at V and 0 bases at J, with 18 bases in the middle. This CDR3 spans 15 amino acids.

This chain links TRBV6-1 with TRBJ2-1, with TRBD2 as a possible D gene (5 bases). V lost 0 bases and J lost 4, with 10 bases in between. Germline CDR1 is MNHNS and CDR2 is SASEGT. This CDR3 has 15 amino acids. The CDR3 DNA sequence: TGTGCCAGCAGTGAAGCCTGGACTGCGTACAATGAGCAGTTCTTC. It yields the protein CASSEAWTAYNEQFF.

The chain recombines TRBV4-3 with TRBJ2-7; D perhaps matches TRBD2 (5 bases). The CDR3 is made up of 16 amino acids. Trimming removed 0 bases from V and 2 bases from J, with 14 bases in between. Germline V lookup: CDR1 LGHNA, CDR2 YSLEER. CDR3 sequence reads: CASSQDGGSNTYEQYF. The CDR3 nucleotides are TGCGCCAGCAGCCAAGACGGCGGGTCCAACACCTACGAGCAGTACTTC.

This clone occurred once. The chain combines TRBV30 with TRBJ2-7; perhaps D is TRBD1 or TRBD2 (7 bases each). V was shortened by 2 bases and J by 5 bases, with 22 bases between the two germline ends. Looked up from germline, CDR1 is GTSNPN and CDR2 is SVGIG (reference sequence). The CDR3 covers 16 residues. The CDR3 coding sequence is TGTGCCTGGAGTCCTCAAGGGGGGGGACAGTCGAACGAGCAGTACTTC. Its protein is CAWSPQGGGQSNEQYF.

This clone was observed a single time. The genes are TRBV28 and TRBJ1-5; no definite D call. The V gene lost 4 bases and the J gene lost 4 bases, with 14 bases spanning the gap. The CDR3 has 15 residues. Germline CDR1 and CDR2: MDHEN and SYDVKM. The CDR3 is CASSSPGPRNQPQHF. CDR3 in DNA: TGTGCCAGCAGTTCTCCCGGGCCTAGGAATCAGCCCCAGCATTTT.

J is TRBJ2-7 and V is TRBV7-2; D is perhaps TRBD1 (5 bases). The CDR3 sequence is 12 residues long. The V end lost 3 bases, the J end lost 10 bases, and 13 bases lay between the germline ends. Germline assignment: CDR1 SGHTA and CDR2 FQGNSA. This chain's CDR3 is CASSFTIGQQYF. The DNA for the CDR3 is TGTGCCAGCAGCTTTACCATAGGACAACAGTACTTC. Based on the CDR3 plus reference TRBV7-2 and TRBJ2-7, the full variable domain is GAGVSQSPSNKVTEKGKDVELRCDPISGHTALYWYRQSLGQGLEFLIYFQGNSAPDKSGLPSDRFSAERTGGSVSTLTIQRTQQEDSAVYLCASSFTIGQQYFGPGTRLTVT.

The chain joins TRBV18 to TRBJ1-2; TRBD1 matches at 7 bases. The CDR3 is 15 amino acids. CDR1 is KGHSH, CDR2 LQKENI, per germline. Trimming at V came to 2 bases and at J to 3 bases, leaving 6 bases not matched to a gene. The chain's CDR3 is CASSPVEGGDYGYTF. The CDR3 coding sequence is TGTGCCAGCTCACCAGTTGAAGGGGGCGACTATGGCTACACCTTC.

J is TRBJ2-1 and V is TRBV11-1, with TRBD1 identical over 7 bases. The CDR3 is made up of 16 amino acids. Germline-derived CDR1 and CDR2 are SGHAT and FQDESV (reference sequence). Trimming took 0 bases from V and 6 from J; bases not matched to a gene: 8. Written as DNA, the CDR3 is TGTGCCAGCAGCTTAGCTAATTACAGGGGTGGCAATGAGCAGTTCTTC. Residues: CASSLANYRGGNEQFF.

This clone showed up just once. V usage is TRBV7-6 and J usage is TRBJ1-4; D may be TRBD1 (5 bases). CDR3 length: 15 amino acids. Germline-derived CDR1 and CDR2 are SGHVS and FNYEAQ. V lost 5 bases, J lost 4 bases, and 14 bases lay in between. CDR3 loop: CASSPRGSNNEKLFF. For the CDR3, the DNA is TGTGCCAGCAGCCCCCGGGGCAGTAATAATGAAAAACTGTTTTTT.

In its sample, this clone was seen once. The rearrangement uses TRBV18 and TRBJ1-5, with 7 bases aligning to TRBD1. Germline CDR1 and CDR2: KGHSH and LQKENI. The junction had 3 bases not matched to a gene; V was cut back by 4 bases and J by 3 bases. The CDR3 loop spans 14 amino acids. Written as DNA, the CDR3 is TGTGCCAGCTCACGACAGGGCTTCAATCAGCCCCAGCATTTT. This gives the protein CASSRQGFNQPQHF. The whole variable domain, filled in from reference TRBV18 and TRBJ1-5, reads NAGVMQNPRHLVRRRGQEARLRCSPMKGHSHVYWYRQLPEEGLKFMVYLQKENIIDESGMPKERFSAEFPKEGPSILRIQQVVRGDSAAYFCASSRQGFNQPQHFGDGTRLSIL.

This clone has just one count. V gene TRBV3-1 (or the pseudogene TRBV3-2) combines with J gene TRBJ1-5; D uncertain. With 4 bases removed from V and 3 bases from J, the gap between germline ends came to 10 bases. CDR3 length equals 14 residues. Germline lookup yields CDR1 LGHDT and CDR2 YNNKEL (reference sequence). The CDR3 region is CASSRRHNNQPQHF. CDR3 DNA: TGTGCCAGCAGCCGGAGACACAACAATCAGCCCCAGCATTTT.

The chain couples TRBV7-8 to TRBJ2-7; tentative D call: TRBD1 (5 bases). CDR1 is SGHVS, CDR2 FQNEAQ, per germline. The V end lost 2 bases, the J end lost 3 bases, and 17 bases lay between the germline ends. The CDR3 consists of 16 residues. The CDR3 sequence is CASSLKSTDSDYEQYF. The CDR3 DNA is TGTGCCAGCAGCTTAAAATCCACCGACAGCGACTACGAGCAGTACTTC.

V and J are TRBV9 and TRBJ1-2; D may be TRBD1 (6 bases). V lost 3 bases and J lost 3, with 21 bases in between. The CDR3 runs to 17 residues. Germline V gene data show CDR1 as SGDLS and CDR2 as YYNGEE. The CDR3 coding sequence is TGTGCCAGCAGCGGCGGCCGCTTGGGGGGCGCCGACTATGGCTACACCTTC. It is translated as CASSGGRLGGADYGYTF.

The chain recombines TRBV5-1 with TRBJ2-3; D uncertain. The CDR3 sequence is 15 residues long. Trimming shortened V by 1 base and J by 3 bases, and 12 bases separated the two germline ends. CDR1 is SGHRS and CDR2 is YFSETQ in the germline V gene. Written as DNA, the CDR3 is TGCGCCAGCAGCTTGAATTTCCAGACAACAGATACGCAGTATTTT. Residues: CASSLNFQTTDTQYF.

This chain links TRBV9 with TRBJ1-1; D may be TRBD1 (5 bases). Germline CDR1 is SGDLS and CDR2 is YYNGEE. The CDR3 is 15 residues long. The V gene lost 0 bases and the J gene lost 7 bases, with 16 bases spanning the gap. CDR3 in DNA: TGTGCCAGCAGCGTAGATGCACGGGGGGTAGGTGAAGCTTTCTTT. This translates into CASSVDARGVGEAFF. Full variable domain (missing parts from reference TRBV9 and TRBJ1-1): DSGVTQTPKHLITATGQRVTLRCSPRSGDLSVYWYQQSLDQGLQFLIQYYNGEERAKGNILERFSAQQFPDLHSELNLSSLELGDSALYFCASSVDARGVGEAFFGQGTRLTVV.

The chain uses TRBV4-3 and TRBJ2-7; D remains unclear. CDR1 LGHNA and CDR2 YSLEER come from the germline V gene. The CDR3 has 13 residues. V gave up 4 bases and J gave up 7 bases, with 14 bases separating them. CDR3 residues: CASSLSGGEEQYF. The CDR3 DNA follows: TGCGCCAGCAGCCTCTCAGGCGGCGAGGAGCAGTACTTC.

On this clone: This specimen includes other DNA sequences encoding the same CDR3. The chain couples TRBV11-3 to TRBJ2-5; 7 bases line up with TRBD1. CDR3 length equals 14 residues. V was clipped by 4 bases and J by 1 base; unmatched bases: 3. Germline-derived CDR1 and CDR2 are SGHNT and YENEEA. This chain's CDR3 is CASSSRQGQETQYF. The CDR3 bases are TGTGCCAGCAGCTCCAGACAGGGCCAAGAGACCCAGTACTTC. Based on the CDR3 plus reference TRBV11-3 and TRBJ2-5, the full variable domain is EAGVVQSPRYKIIEKKQPVAFWCNPISGHNTLYWYLQNLGQGPELLIRYENEEAVDDSQLPKDRFSAERLKGVDSTLKIQPAELGDSAVYLCASSSRQGQETQYFGPGTRLLVL.

The V and J genes are TRBV10-3 and TRBJ2-7, with D perhaps TRBD1 (5 bases). Germline CDR1 ENHRY, CDR2 SYGVKD. The CDR3 has 14 amino acids. Trimming took off 3 bases at V and 5 bases at J, with 14 bases between the two ends. The CDR3 here is CAISEDSWVHEQYF. The CDR3 bases are TGTGCCATCAGTGAAGACAGCTGGGTCCACGAGCAGTACTTC.

V and J are TRBV3-1 (or the pseudogene TRBV3-2) and TRBJ1-5; D is undetermined. CDR1 LGHDT and CDR2 YNNKEL come from the germline V gene (reference sequence). The CDR3 runs 12 residues. Deletions cut 0 bases from V and 6 bases from J, with 3 bases between. The CDR3 DNA is TGTGCCAGCAGCCAAGATTCTCAGCCCCAGCATTTT. Encoded protein: CASSQDSQPQHF.

The chain couples TRBV6-5 to TRBJ2-7; unclear D gene. In germline, CDR1 is MNHEY, CDR2 SVGAGI. Trimming stripped 7 bases from V and 4 bases from J, with 17 bases between. The CDR3 sequence is 14 residues long. DNA of the CDR3: TGTGCCAGCACCTATAGCCGGCGGAAGTACGAGCAGTACTTC. This codes for CASTYSRRKYEQYF.

The gene calls are TRBV19 and TRBJ2-2; 7 bases align to TRBD2. V trimming: 7 bases; J trimming: 2 bases; junction bases outside the gene matches: 10. CDR3 length equals 16 residues. In germline, CDR1 is LNHDA, CDR2 SQIVND (reference sequence). CDR3 protein: CASTRGGGLNTGELFF. The DNA of the CDR3 is TGTGCCAGTACTCGCGGGGGAGGGCTCAACACCGGGGAGCTGTTTTTT. Based on the CDR3 plus reference TRBV19 and TRBJ2-2, the full variable domain is DGGITQSPKYLFRKEGQNVTLSCEQNLNHDAMYWYRQDPGQGLRLIYYSQIVNDFQKGDIAEGYSVSREKKESFPLTVTSAQKNPTAFYLCASTRGGGLNTGELFFGEGSRLTVL.

Comment on this clone: A junction boundary mismatches the germline segment, possibly from a read error. V is TRBV4-1 and J is TRBJ2-3; 9 bases fit TRBD2. Germline CDR1 and CDR2: MGHRA and YSYEKL. The CDR3 is 19 residues long. The CDR3 coding sequence is TGCGCCAGCAGCCGAGACAGGGTCGGCGGGAGGGCCCGCACGGATACGCAGTATTTT. It is translated as CASSRDRVGGRARTDTQYF.

V gene TRBV25-1 combines with J gene TRBJ2-2, with TRBD1 identical over 8 bases. Trimming removed 4 bases from V and 0 bases from J; junction bases left unmatched: 4. Germline V gives CDR1 MGHDK, CDR2 SYGVNS. The CDR3 consists of 16 residues. As DNA, the CDR3 is TGTGCCAGCAGTGCCAGGGGGCTCTCGAACACCGGGGAGCTGTTTTTT. Translating it yields CASSARGLSNTGELFF. The variable domain in full, with the rest retrieved from reference TRBV25-1 and TRBJ2-2, is EADIYQTPRYLVIGTGKKITLECSQTMGHDKMYWYQQDPGMELHLIHYSYGVNSTEKGDLSSESTVSRIRTEHFPLTLESARPSHTSQYLCASSARGLSNTGELFFGEGSRLTVL.